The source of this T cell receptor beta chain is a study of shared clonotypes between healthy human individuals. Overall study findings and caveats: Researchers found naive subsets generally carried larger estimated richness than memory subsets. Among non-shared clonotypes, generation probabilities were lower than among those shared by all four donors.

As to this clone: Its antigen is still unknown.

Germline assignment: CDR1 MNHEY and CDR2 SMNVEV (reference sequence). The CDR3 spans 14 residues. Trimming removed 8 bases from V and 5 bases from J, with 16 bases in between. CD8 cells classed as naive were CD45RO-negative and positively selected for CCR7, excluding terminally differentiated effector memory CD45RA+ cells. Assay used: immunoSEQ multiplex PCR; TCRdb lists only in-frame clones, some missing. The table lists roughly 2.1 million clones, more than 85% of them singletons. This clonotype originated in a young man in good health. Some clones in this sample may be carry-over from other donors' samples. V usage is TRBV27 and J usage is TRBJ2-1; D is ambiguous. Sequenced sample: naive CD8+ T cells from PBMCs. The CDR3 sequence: CASLPEVGNNEQFF. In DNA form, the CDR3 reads TGTGCCAGCCTACCCGAGGTGGGGAACAATGAGCAGTTCTTC.